Listed below are T cell receptor beta chains from one sample, sequenced in a study of CD8+CD57+ T cells in acquired aplastic anemia. Using its own MiXCR run on the reads, TCRdb lists one record per CDR3 protein. The profile shows around 200,000 distinct CDR3 sequences, around 60% of them singletons. The sequenced sample was sorted CD4+, CD8+, or CD8+CD57+ T cells (not recorded which) from PBMCs. The source of these receptors is a human donor in good health. CDR3s include the opening cysteine and the closing phenylalanine or tryptophan. The D gene is left open where the match is weak. Not every row has a clone size; where given, it reads once, few, many or a size class.

clone size,D gene,V gene,J gene,CDR3 protein,CDR3 DNA
many,TRBD2,TRBV5-6,TRBJ2-7,CASSLLASGSDPLSREYF,TGTGCCAGCAGCTTGCTGGCTAGCGGGAGTGATCCCCTAAGTAGAGAGTACTTC
.,.,TRBV6-4,TRBJ1-1,CASRSEAFF,TGTGCCAGCAGGTCTGAAGCTTTCTTT
many,.,TRBV9,TRBJ2-7,CASSVATGVEQYF,TGTGCCAGCAGCGTAGCTACCGGAGTCGAGCAGTACTTC
once,TRBD1,TRBV10-1,TRBJ2-5,CASSEDREETQYF,TGCGCCAGCAGTGAGGACAGGGAAGAGACCCAGTACTTC
.,.,TRBV20-1,TRBJ2-7,CSASRDQISYEQYF,TGCAGTGCTAGTCGGGACCAAATCTCCTACGAGCAGTACTTC
few,.,TRBV29-1,TRBJ1-2,CSVGPVGTGNAAF,.
few,TRBD2,TRBV20-1,TRBJ2-3,CSARLAGGTDTQYF,TGCAGTGCTAGACTAGCGGGGGGCACAGATACGCAGTATTTT
once,.,TRBV10-3,TRBJ2-6,CAISDPGGSGANVLTF,TGTGCCATCAGTGACCCGGGGGGCTCCGGGGCCAACGTCCTGACTTTC
.,.,TRBV19,TRBJ1-4,CASSLTNEKLFF,TGTGCCAGTAGTCTCACTAATGAAAAACTGTTTTTT
.,TRBD1,TRBV7-9,TRBJ1-2,CDSSSGTGRTNYGYTF,TGTGACAGCAGCTCCGGGACAGGGCGGACTAACTATGGCTACACCTTC
once,.,TRBV20-1,TRBJ2-5,CSARGSGRQETQYF,TGCAGTGCTAGGGGCTCGGGTCGGCAAGAGACCCAGTACTTC
.,.,TRBV20-1,TRBJ2-5,CSARFVGSEETQYF,TGCAGTGCTAGATTTGTCGGGAGTGAAGAGACCCAGTACTTC
many,.,TRBV5-6,TRBJ2-5,CASSWTQETQYF,TGTGCCAGCAGCTGGACCCAAGAGACCCAGTACTTC
.,.,TRBV20-1,TRBJ2-5,CSARDTETQYF,TGCAGTGCTAGGGACACGGAGACCCAGTACTTC
few,.,TRBV7-6,TRBJ2-3,CASSSDPPRTDTQYF,TGTGCCAGCAGTTCGGACCCCCCTCGGACAGATACGCAGTATTTT
many,.,TRBV6-1,TRBJ1-2,CASSGGAGFQGYTF,TGTGCCAGCAGTGGGGGGGCGGGCTTCCAGGGCTACACCTTC
.,.,TRBV29-1,TRBJ2-3,CSVEDARSQTDTQYF,TGCAGCGTTGAAGATGCGCGATCCCAGACAGATACGCAGTATTTT
.,.,TRBV13,TRBJ1-6,CASSFGTSNSPLHF,TGTGCCAGCAGCTTCGGGACATCAAATTCACCCCTCCACTTT
.,.,TRBV9,TRBJ2-6,CASSVATGFGSNVLTF,TGTGCCAGCAGCGTAGCTACGGGCTTTGGGTCCAACGTCCTGACTTTC
few,.,TRBV15,TRBJ1-6,CATSRDRGGNSPLHF,TGTGCCACCAGCAGAGATCGGGGGGGTAATTCACCCCTCCACTTT
.,.,TRBV12-3/TRBV12-4,TRBJ2-7,CASSFQGRFEQYF,TGTGCCAGCAGTTTCCAAGGCCGTTTCGAGCAGTACTTC
.,TRBD1,TRBV9,TRBJ1-4,CASSVGQGGNEKLFF,TGTGCCAGCAGCGTCGGACAGGGAGGTAATGAAAAACTGTTTTTT
many,TRBD2,TRBV7-3,TRBJ2-3,CASSVGPGLANPDTQYF,TGTGCCAGCAGCGTAGGACCGGGACTAGCGAACCCAGATACGCAGTATTTT
.,.,TRBV7-3,TRBJ2-1,CASSTDQMQFF,TGTGCCAGCAGCACCGACCAGATGCAGTTCTTC
many,.,TRBV20-1,TRBJ1-2,CSARGGGYGYTF,TGCAGTGCTAGGGGGGGCGGGTATGGCTACACCTTC